This T cell receptor beta chain was identified during a study of blood T cell repertoires in COVID-19. The germline CDR1 and CDR2 sequences are LNHNV and YYDKDF (reference sequence). CDR3 length: 15 residues. V lost 6 bases and J lost 4, with 17 bases in between. Measured with immunoSEQ multiplex PCR; TCRdb has only the in-frame clones, and not every one. This table has roughly 65,000 clones, about 82% appearing once. V usage is TRBV15 and J usage is TRBJ2-3; D is perhaps TRBD2 (6 bases). Sequences were obtained from peripheral blood. This receptor was identified in a man aged 50-59 years with acute or convalescent COVID-19. CDR3: CATRSGGLLADTQYF. CDR3 sequence (DNA): TGTGCCACCAGGTCTGGGGGACTCCTCGCAGATACGCAGTATTTT. Drawing the rest from reference TRBV15 and TRBJ2-3, the complete variable domain is DAMVIQNPRYQVTQFGKPVTLSCSQTLNHNVMYWYQQKSSQAPKLLFHYYDKDFNNEADTPDNFQSRRPNTSFCFLDIRSPGLGDTAMYLCATRSGGLLADTQYFGPGTRLTVL.